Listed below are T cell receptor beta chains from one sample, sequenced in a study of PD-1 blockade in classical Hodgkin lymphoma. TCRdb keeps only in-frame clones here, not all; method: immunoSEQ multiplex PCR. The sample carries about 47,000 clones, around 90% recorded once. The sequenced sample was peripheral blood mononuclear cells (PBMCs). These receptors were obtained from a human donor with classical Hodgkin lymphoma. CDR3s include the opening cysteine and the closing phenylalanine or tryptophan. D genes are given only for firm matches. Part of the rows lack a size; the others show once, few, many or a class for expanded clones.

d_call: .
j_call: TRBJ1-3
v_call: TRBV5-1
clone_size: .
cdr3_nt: TGCGCCAGCAGCTTGGCAGGTTCCCCCTCTGGAAACACCATATATTTT
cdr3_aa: CASSLAGSPSGNTIYF

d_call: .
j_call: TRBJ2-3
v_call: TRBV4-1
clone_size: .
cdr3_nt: TGCGCCAGCAGCCAAGATCAGAGTTTCAATACGCAGTATTTT
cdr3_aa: CASSQDQSFNTQYF

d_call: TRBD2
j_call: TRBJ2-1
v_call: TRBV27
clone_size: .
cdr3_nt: TGTGCCAGCAGTCTAGGACTAGTTACGAATGAGCAGTTCTTC
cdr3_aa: CASSLGLVTNEQFF

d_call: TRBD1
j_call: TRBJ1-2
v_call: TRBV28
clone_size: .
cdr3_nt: TGTGCCAGCAGTTTGACAGGGAATGGCTACACCTTC
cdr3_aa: CASSLTGNGYTF

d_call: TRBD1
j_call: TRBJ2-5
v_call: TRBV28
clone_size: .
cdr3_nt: TGTGCCAGTAAAATAACAGGGGGCGCGGAGGAGACCCAGTACTTC
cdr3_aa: CASKITGGAEETQYF

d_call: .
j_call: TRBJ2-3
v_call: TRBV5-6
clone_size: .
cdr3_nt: TGTGCCAGCAGCTGGGACTCCACAGATACGCAGTATTTT
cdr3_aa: CASSWDSTDTQYF

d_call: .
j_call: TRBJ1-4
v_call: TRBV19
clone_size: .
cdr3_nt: TGTGCCAGTAGCCGGCCGGGCTCAGGGTATGAAAAACTGTTTTTT
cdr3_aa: CASSRPGSGYEKLFF

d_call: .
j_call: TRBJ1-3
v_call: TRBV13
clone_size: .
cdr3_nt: TGTGCCAGCAGCTGGCGGCAGGGCCCAACTGCTGGAAACACCATATATTTT
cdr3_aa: CASSWRQGPTAGNTIYF

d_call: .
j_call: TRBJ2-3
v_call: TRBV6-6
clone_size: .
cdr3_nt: TGTGCCAGCAGTTTCGGACCCAGCGACACAGATACGCAGTATTTT
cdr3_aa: CASSFGPSDTDTQYF

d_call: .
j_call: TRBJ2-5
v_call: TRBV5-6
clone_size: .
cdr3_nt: TGTGCCAGCAGCTCGGGGGCGGCCGGGACCCAGTACTTC
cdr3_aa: CASSSGAAGTQYF

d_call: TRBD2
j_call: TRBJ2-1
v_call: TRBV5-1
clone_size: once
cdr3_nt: TGCGCCAGCAGCTTGGCAGCTAGCGGGAGGGCCAATGAGCAGTTCTTC
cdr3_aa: CASSLAASGRANEQFF